This TCR beta chain stems from a study of somatic mutations in cytotoxic T cells in rheumatoid arthritis. About the study: Prior to any treatment and right after diagnosis, patient blood (approximately 33 ml EDTA) was drawn.

TCRdb's table, derived via immunoSEQ multiplex PCR, lists solely in-frame clones and lacks some. The sample shows over 8,000 clones, about 90% of them seen only once. The ends were cut back, 4 bases at V and 8 bases at J, with 18 bases in the middle. The germline V gene encodes CDR1 SGHKS and CDR2 YYEKEE (reference sequence). The CDR3 spans 14 residues. Sequencing input: CD8+ T cells sorted from blood. The rearrangement links TRBV5-5 to TRBJ1-2, with D possibly matching TRBD1 (5 bases). The clonotype comes from a woman under 30 with rheumatoid arthritis. CDR3 region: CASSLADFGGGYTF. The CDR3 bases are TGTGCCAGCAGCCTCGCGGATTTCGGGGGAGGCTACACCTTC.